The 27 T cell receptor beta chains given below trace back to one sample, sequenced in a study of cytomegalovirus exposure and HLA in healthy donors. A multiplex PCR was run with 60 Vbeta primers and 13 Jbeta primers. Data came from immunoSEQ multiplex PCR; TCRdb stores just in-frame clones and leaves some out. The repertoire has about 94,000 clones, 81% of them found once; the top ten carry about a tenth. Specimen: PBMCs. The receptors stem from a human donor in good health.

In this sample, this clone turned up a few times. This chain connects TRBV6-1 to TRBJ1-4; TRBD1 aligns across 8 bases. From germline, CDR1 is MNHNS and CDR2 SASEGT. The CDR3 has 15 residues. V trimming: 4 bases; J trimming: 7 bases; junction bases outside the gene matches: 8. CDR3 DNA sequence: TGTGCCAGCAGTGCCCTGACAGGGGACAGTGAAAAACTGTTTTTT. This translates into CASSALTGDSEKLFF.

The V call is TRBV10-1, the J call TRBJ2-1; a possible D gene is TRBD2 (5 bases). Trimming cost V 2 bases and J 4 bases, with 12 bases left between them. This CDR3 comprises 15 residues. The germline V gene has CDR1 WNHNN and CDR2 SYGVQD (reference sequence). The CDR3 bases are TGCGCCAGCAGTGAGAAGCGACTACTGTACAATGAGCAGTTCTTC. This translates into CASSEKRLLYNEQFF.

The chain recombines TRBV5-1 with TRBJ2-5; D not certain. Trimming cost V 0 bases and J 5 bases, with 11 bases left between them. This CDR3 has 14 residues. Germline CDR1 SGHRS, CDR2 YFSETQ. This chain's CDR3 is CASSLAPGLETQYF. The CDR3 DNA reads as TGCGCCAGCAGCTTGGCCCCGGGTCTGGAGACCCAGTACTTC.

This rearrangement joins TRBV28 to TRBJ2-3; possibly TRBD2 for D (6 bases). From germline, CDR1 is MDHEN and CDR2 SYDVKM. The CDR3 runs 12 residues. V lost 2 bases and J lost 11, with 11 bases in between. The CDR3 sequence: CASSLRGGKQYF. The CDR3 coding sequence is TGTGCCAGCAGTTTACGCGGAGGGAAGCAGTATTTT.

This sequence joins TRBV11-2 and TRBJ2-7, with TRBD2 identical over 11 bases. Trimming cost V 0 bases and J 6 bases; bases outside gene matches: 7. Germline V lookup: CDR1 SGHAT, CDR2 FQNNGV. The CDR3 spans 16 residues. The CDR3 bases are TGTGCCAGCAGCTTAGACCTAGCGGGAGGACGGAGCGAGCAGTACTTC. It specifies CASSLDLAGGRSEQYF.

This clone was observed a handful of times. The chain couples TRBV4-2 to TRBJ1-1; D is perhaps TRBD1 (5 bases). The CDR3 is 15 residues long. V lost 8 bases to trimming and J lost 5 bases, with 21 bases between them. CDR1 LGHNA and CDR2 YNFKEQ come from the germline V gene. The CDR3: CASGYGGGMRTEAFF. The CDR3 DNA reads as TGTGCCAGCGGTTATGGGGGGGGTATGAGGACTGAAGCTTTCTTT.

The J gene is TRBJ1-1, the V gene TRBV7-2; D might be TRBD1 (5 bases). Germline V lookup: CDR1 SGHTA, CDR2 FQGNSA. Trimming shortened V by 5 bases and J by 11 bases, and 12 bases separated the two germline ends. The CDR3 has 11 amino acids. The CDR3 region is CASSLAGSAFF. The DNA of the CDR3 is TGTGCCAGCAGCCTGGCAGGGTCGGCTTTCTTT.

The J gene is TRBJ1-1, the V gene TRBV4-3; D gene ambiguous. V was trimmed by 4 bases and J by 1 base, leaving 10 bases between them. Germline CDR1 LGHNA, CDR2 YSLEER. CDR3 length equals 14 residues. The CDR3 DNA sequence: TGCGCCAGCAGCCTGACCCGGGGGAACACTGAAGCTTTCTTT. It specifies CASSLTRGNTEAFF.

This sequence joins TRBV5-4 and TRBJ2-2, with a possible D match to TRBD2 (5 bases). The CDR3 sequence is 14 residues long. The V and J ends lost 4 bases and 5 bases respectively, with 12 bases between them. The germline V gene has CDR1 SGHNT and CDR2 YYREEE (reference sequence). The CDR3 sequence: CASSLARGTGELFF. The CDR3 bases are TGTGCCAGCAGCCTAGCCCGGGGAACCGGGGAGCTGTTTTTT. Together with reference TRBV5-4 and TRBJ2-2, the CDR3 gives the full variable domain: ETGVTQSPTHLIKTRGQQVTLRCSSQSGHNTVSWYQQALGQGPQFIFQYYREEENGRGNFPPRFSGLQFPNYSSELNVNALELDDSALYLCASSLARGTGELFFGEGSRLTVL.

The rearrangement links TRBV7-3 to TRBJ1-1, with D possibly being TRBD1 (5 bases). V lost 4 bases to trimming and J lost 4 bases, with 10 bases between them. CDR1 is SGHTA and CDR2 is FQGTGA in the germline V gene. This CDR3 has 13 amino acids. In nucleotides, the CDR3 is TGTGCCAGCAGCTCCGCAGGGTCCACTGAAGCTTTCTTT. Amino acid sequence: CASSSAGSTEAFF.

The chain couples TRBV18 to TRBJ2-7, with D uncertain. Germline CDR1 reads KGHSH; CDR2 reads LQKENI. The CDR3 has 12 amino acids. V was shortened by 4 bases and J by 0 bases, with 4 bases between the two germline ends. CDR3 sequence reads: CASSLHSYEQYF. The CDR3 DNA follows: TGTGCCAGCTCACTCCACTCCTACGAGCAGTACTTC.

This clone was counted between two and nine times. The chain joins TRBV4-3 to TRBJ2-7; TRBD2 matches at 9 bases. Germline V gene sequence: CDR1 LGHNA, CDR2 YSLEER. The V segment lost 4 bases and the J segment 6 bases; nucleotides outside the gene matches: 4. The CDR3 runs 13 residues. The CDR3 protein is CASSPGLAGEQYF. CDR3 in DNA: TGCGCCAGCAGCCCGGGACTAGCCGGCGAGCAGTACTTC.

This chain joins TRBV10-3 and TRBJ2-7; perhaps TRBD2 as D (6 bases). The V gene lost 0 bases and the J gene lost 5 bases, with 35 bases spanning the gap. The CDR3 has 22 amino acids. From germline, CDR1 is ENHRY and CDR2 SYGVKD. CDR3 DNA sequence: TGTGCCATCAGTGAGTCCCTGGACGGGACCGGCTTGGGCGACGGACCGGGGGACGAGCAGTACTTC. Encoded protein: CAISESLDGTGLGDGPGDEQYF.

The rearrangement joins TRBV5-4 to TRBJ1-2; TRBD1 agrees at 9 bases. V shed 3 bases, J shed 10 bases, and the junction held 10 bases outside the gene matches. The germline V gene has CDR1 SGHNT and CDR2 YYREEE (reference sequence). CDR3 size: 14 residues. The CDR3 nucleotides are TGTGCCAGCAGCTCGACGGACAGGGGAATCGACTACACCTTC. The encoded protein is CASSSTDRGIDYTF.

The chain uses TRBV4-3 and TRBJ2-7; 7 nucleotides agree with TRBD1. The trim removed 2 bases at V and 6 bases at J, leaving 4 bases unmatched. CDR1 LGHNA and CDR2 YSLEER come from the germline V gene. The CDR3 is 13 residues long. CDR3 region: CASSQRQGFEQYF. CDR3 nucleotides: TGCGCCAGCAGCCAAAGACAGGGTTTCGAGCAGTACTTC.

The CDR3 here is CASSGTGVGPYTF. As DNA, the CDR3 is TGCGCCAGCAGCGGGACAGGGGTCGGTCCCTACACCTTC. The rearrangement joins TRBV4-3 to TRBJ1-2, with TRBD1 matching over 10 bases. Looked up from germline, CDR1 is LGHNA and CDR2 is YSLEER. The ends lost 5 bases at V and 10 bases at J; junction bases unmatched: 7. The CDR3 covers 13 residues.

The V and J genes are TRBV2 and TRBJ1-1; 7 bases are a match to TRBD1. The CDR3 sequence is 22 residues long. J gave up 1 base and V 6 bases, and 29 bases lay outside the gene matches. Looked up from germline, CDR1 is SNHLY and CDR2 is FYNNEI. The CDR3: CASRTTRQRGDGRGVENTEAFF. As DNA, the CDR3 is TGTGCCAGCAGAACGACCCGCCAGCGAGGTGATGGCAGGGGGGTAGAGAACACTGAAGCTTTCTTT. The variable domain in full, completed from reference TRBV2 and TRBJ1-1, reads EPEVTQTPSHQVTQMGQEVILRCVPISNHLYFYWYRQILGQKVEFLVSFYNNEISEKSEIFDDQFSVERPDGSNFTLKIRSTKLEDSAMYFCASRTTRQRGDGRGVENTEAFFGQGTRLTVV.

V is TRBV7-3 and J is TRBJ1-1; a possible D gene is TRBD1 (6 bases). CDR3 length: 14 residues. Deletions cut 0 bases from V and 4 bases from J, with 9 bases between. CDR1 and CDR2 from the germline V gene are SGHTA and FQGTGA. The CDR3 is CASSLTGGGTEAFF. In nucleotides, the CDR3 is TGTGCCAGCAGCTTAACAGGGGGGGGCACTGAAGCTTTCTTT. Using reference TRBV7-3 and TRBJ1-1 for the parts outside the CDR3, the full variable domain is GAGVSQTPSNKVTEKGKYVELRCDPISGHTALYWYRQSLGQGPEFLIYFQGTGAADDSGLPNDRFFAVRPEGSVSTLKIQRTERGDSAVYLCASSLTGGGTEAFFGQGTRLTVV.

The rearrangement links TRBV18 to TRBJ1-1; a possible D gene is TRBD1 (6 bases). CDR3 length equals 16 residues. The germline V and J ends were trimmed by 3 bases and 1 base, with 15 bases remaining between them. Per germline, CDR1 KGHSH and CDR2 LQKENI. The CDR3 region has the DNA TGTGCCAGCTCACCGAGACAGGTAGGGGAGAACACTGAAGCTTTCTTT. Its protein product is CASSPRQVGENTEAFF.

This clone appeared a single time. The chain carries TRBV6-1 and TRBJ2-7; 10 nucleotides match TRBD1. With V trimmed by 6 bases and J by 7 bases, 9 bases remained unmatched. The CDR3 totals 14 residues. The germline CDR1 and CDR2 sequences are MNHNS and SASEGT. The CDR3 bases are TGTGCCAGCAGGCAGGGGACAGGGGAAGTAGAGCAGTACTTC. The encoded protein is CASRQGTGEVEQYF.

J is TRBJ2-5 and V is TRBV19, with no clear D. V lost 3 bases and J 0 bases, leaving 11 bases between the germline ends. Germline V gene sequence: CDR1 LNHDA, CDR2 SQIVND (reference sequence). The CDR3 extends over 15 amino acids. CDR3 protein: CASSIDSWNQETQYF. CDR3 sequence (DNA): TGTGCCAGTAGTATTGACTCTTGGAACCAAGAGACCCAGTACTTC. The full variable domain, its missing parts supplied by reference TRBV19 and TRBJ2-5, is DGGITQSPKYLFRKEGQNVTLSCEQNLNHDAMYWYRQDPGQGLRLIYYSQIVNDFQKGDIAEGYSVSREKKESFPLTVTSAQKNPTAFYLCASSIDSWNQETQYFGPGTRLLVL.

The chain employs TRBV9 and TRBJ1-2; no clear D. The germline V gene has CDR1 SGDLS and CDR2 YYNGEE. This CDR3 is 17 amino acids long. V lost 4 bases to trimming and J lost 0 bases, with 19 bases between them. Here the CDR3 reads CASSKSGPLSANYGYTF. Here the CDR3 DNA reads TGTGCCAGCAGCAAGTCTGGCCCTCTTTCAGCTAACTATGGCTACACCTTC. The full variable domain, with the rest looked up from reference TRBV9 and TRBJ1-2, is DSGVTQTPKHLITATGQRVTLRCSPRSGDLSVYWYQQSLDQGLQFLIQYYNGEERAKGNILERFSAQQFPDLHSELNLSSLELGDSALYFCASSKSGPLSANYGYTFGSGTRLTVV.

This chain links TRBV7-2 with TRBJ2-1, with D possibly TRBD2 on 5 matching bases. Trimming stripped 7 bases from V and 2 bases from J, with 12 bases between. The CDR3 is 14 amino acids. Germline V CDR1 and CDR2: SGHTA, FQGNSA. CDR3: CASTPGSAYNEQFF. As DNA, the CDR3 is TGTGCCAGCACCCCCGGTAGCGCCTACAATGAGCAGTTCTTC.

V is TRBV19 and J is TRBJ2-2; 8 nucleotides line up with TRBD2. CDR3 length: 16 amino acids. Germline CDR1 and CDR2: LNHDA and SQIVND (reference sequence). V shed 2 bases and J 0 bases; nucleotides not matched to a gene: 2. This chain's CDR3 is CASSIPAGANTGELFF. In DNA form, the CDR3 reads TGTGCCAGTAGTATACCAGCGGGGGCGAACACCGGGGAGCTGTTTTTT.

This clone appeared a few times. The chain couples TRBV19 to TRBJ2-7, with a possible D match to TRBD2 (7 bases). The CDR3 is made up of 16 amino acids. Between the trimmed V and J ends, which lost 6 bases and 5 bases, there was a span of 23 bases. CDR1 LNHDA and CDR2 SQIVND come from the germline V gene (reference sequence). CDR3 DNA: TGTGCCAGTAGCTTTGGGAATACGGGGGGCAGGCACGAGCAGTACTTC. This sequence encodes CASSFGNTGGRHEQYF.

The chain joins TRBV28 to TRBJ1-5; no reliable D call. The V end lost 3 bases, the J end lost 3 bases, and 9 bases lay between the germline ends. CDR1 MDHEN and CDR2 SYDVKM come from the germline V gene. The CDR3 runs to 14 residues. The CDR3 DNA reads as TGTGCCAGCAGTTTGTTGACAAACAATCAGCCCCAGCATTTT. As protein: CASSLLTNNQPQHF.

The chain has TRBV27 and TRBJ1-2; possible D gene TRBD1, 5 bases. V was clipped by 0 bases and J by 4 bases, with 15 bases between them. Germline CDR1 is MNHEY and CDR2 is SMNVEV (reference sequence). The CDR3 length is 16 residues. CDR3 in DNA: TGTGCCAGCAGTTTATCCCATGCAGGGCCTGCCTATGGCTACACCTTC. Translated: CASSLSHAGPAYGYTF.